The 8 T cell receptor beta chains given below trace back to one sample, sequenced in a study of circulating CD8 cells and anti-PD-1 response in melanoma. TCR libraries were prepared from roughly 15 ng of total RNA with the QIAseq Immune Repertoire TCR panel. TCRdb processed the reads anew with MiXCR; each CDR3 protein has one entry. The table has 300 or so distinct CDR3 sequences, about 4.5% seen once. Sorting of live CD3+CD8+TCRalphabeta+ cells by PD-1 and/or TIGIT gave four subsets. The material was CD8+ T cells from PBMCs, obtained at baseline or after one month of anti-PD-1 therapy (not recorded which). The receptors shown here come from a human donor with melanoma.

Within the sample, this clonotype is large. The chain has TRBV12-5 and TRBJ2-3, with 7 positions matching TRBD1. Trimming removed 5 bases from V and 1 base from J; junction bases left unmatched: 3. The CDR3 is 14 amino acids. Germline lookup yields CDR1 LGHNT and CDR2 FRNRAP. In DNA, the CDR3 is TGTGCTAGTGGTGCCGGACAGGGCACAGATACGCAGTATTTT. Residues: CASGAGQGTDTQYF.

Within the sample, this clonotype is large. V usage is TRBV19 and J usage is TRBJ2-1; D is uncertain. V was cut by 5 bases and J by 6 bases, with 5 bases left in between. CDR1 and CDR2 from the germline V gene are LNHDA and SQIVND (reference sequence). The CDR3 length is 11 residues. CDR3: CASSPGNEQFF. CDR3 DNA: TGTGCCAGTAGTCCCGGCAATGAGCAGTTCTTC.

This clonotype is categorized as medium-sized. A much larger clone differs by one base, so this may be a read error. The final CDR3 position lacks the conserved phenylalanine or tryptophan, pointing to a likely read error. The chain uses TRBV27 and TRBJ2-7; TRBD2 matches 7 bases. Germline lookup yields CDR1 MNHEY and CDR2 SMNVEV (reference sequence). After removal of 3 bases from V and 6 bases from J, the junction contained 5 bases not matched to a gene. The CDR3 spans 13 residues. The CDR3 protein is CASSFTSAGEQYS. The CDR3 nucleotides are TGTGCCAGCAGTTTCACTAGCGCGGGCGAGCAGTACTCC.

Within the sample, this clonotype is large. The chain recombines TRBV7-8 with TRBJ2-3; D possibly matches TRBD1 or TRBD2 (6 bases each). This CDR3 has 14 amino acids. CDR1 is SGHVS and CDR2 is FQNEAQ in the germline V gene. V was trimmed by 2 bases and J by 5 bases, leaving 11 bases between them. The CDR3 DNA sequence: TGTGCCAGCAGCTTAAGGGGGGCCGGAGATACGCAGTATTTT. This translates into CASSLRGAGDTQYF.

This clonotype is hyperexpanded (1% or more) in the sample. V gene TRBV5-4 combines with J gene TRBJ2-7; the D is unclear. V dropped 0 bases and J dropped 2 bases, with 12 bases sitting between them. Germline V gene lookup returns CDR1 SGHNT and CDR2 YYREEE (reference sequence). The CDR3 is made up of 15 amino acids. The CDR3 sequence is CASSLVGKPPYEQYF. DNA of the CDR3: TGTGCCAGCAGCTTGGTGGGGAAACCACCCTACGAGCAGTACTTC.

For this clonotype: One base away lies a much larger clone, so this may be a sequencing read error. The chain carries TRBV19 and TRBJ1-1; D is unclear. Germline V gives CDR1 LNHDA, CDR2 SQIVND (reference sequence). The CDR3 is 13 residues long. Trimming stripped 5 bases from V and 2 bases from J, with 9 bases between. CDR3 protein: CASSVSSNTEAFF. CDR3 sequence (DNA): TGTGCCAGTAGTGTCTCGAGTAACACTGAAGCTTTCTTT.

By share, this clonotype counts as large (0.1 to 1%). This chain connects TRBV28 to TRBJ2-1; D may be TRBD1 or TRBD2 (5 bases each). Germline lookup yields CDR1 MDHEN and CDR2 SYDVKM. Trimming took 3 bases from V and 5 from J, leaving 14 bases between them. This CDR3 is built from 15 residues. The CDR3 nucleotides are TGTGCCAGCAGTTTGAGGGACGGAATCAACAATGAGCAGTTCTTC. It codes for CASSLRDGINNEQFF.

By its share, this clonotype is large. The gene calls are TRBV5-8 and TRBJ1-1; 7 positions match TRBD1. CDR3 size: 16 residues. CDR1 is SGHTS, CDR2 YDEGEE, per germline. V trimming: 4 bases; J trimming: 0 bases; junction bases outside the gene matches: 9. The CDR3 reads CASSIDRETMNTEAFF. The CDR3 DNA sequence: TGTGCCAGCAGCATCGACAGGGAAACCATGAACACTGAAGCTTTCTTT. The whole variable domain, filled in from reference TRBV5-8 and TRBJ1-1, reads EAGVTQSPTHLIKTRGQQATLRCSPISGHTSVYWYQQALGLGLQFLLWYDEGEERNRGNFPPRFSGRQFPNYSSELNVNALELEDSALYLCASSIDRETMNTEAFFGQGTRLTVV.